This T cell receptor (beta chain) comes out of a study of shared clonotypes between healthy human individuals. The assay used deep level. Produced via immunoSEQ multiplex PCR; TCRdb's table is partial and in-frame only. This sample has approximately 1,000,000 clones, with roughly 80% found just once. Study-wide results and limits: The naive CD4 repertoires of several donors were compared, and around 5% of clonotypes were shared.

On this clone: Antigen specificity is unknown.

This clonotype was obtained from a man between 18 and 29 years old in good health. Some clones in this sample may be carry-over from other donors' samples. The source material was memory CD4+ T cells from PBMCs. Subset given: CD45RA-negative fraction.

DNA of the CDR3: TGTGCCAGCAGCTTAGCGCTAGGCTACTCTGGAAACACCATATATTTT. This gives the protein CASSLALGYSGNTIYF. J is TRBJ1-3 and V is TRBV7-9; D remains ambiguous. CDR3 length: 16 residues. Per the germline V gene, CDR1 is SEHNR and CDR2 is FQNEAQ (reference sequence). Trimming took off 0 bases at V and 0 bases at J, with 9 bases between the two ends.